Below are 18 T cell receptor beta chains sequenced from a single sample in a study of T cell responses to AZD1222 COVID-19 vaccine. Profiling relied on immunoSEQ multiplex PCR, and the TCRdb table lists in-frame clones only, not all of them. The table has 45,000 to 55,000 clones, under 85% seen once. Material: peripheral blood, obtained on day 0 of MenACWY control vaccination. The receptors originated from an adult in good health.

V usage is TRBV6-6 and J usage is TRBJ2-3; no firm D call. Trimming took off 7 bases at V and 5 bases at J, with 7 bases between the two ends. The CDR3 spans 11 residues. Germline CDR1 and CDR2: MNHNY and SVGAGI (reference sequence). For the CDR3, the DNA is TGTGCCAGCACGCCGGGAGATACGCAGTATTTT. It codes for CASTPGDTQYF.

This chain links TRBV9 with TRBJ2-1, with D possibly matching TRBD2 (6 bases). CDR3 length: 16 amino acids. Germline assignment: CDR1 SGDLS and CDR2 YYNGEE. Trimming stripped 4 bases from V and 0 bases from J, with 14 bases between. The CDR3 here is CASSSLTGGSYNEQFF. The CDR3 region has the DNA TGTGCCAGCAGCTCCCTGACCGGGGGCTCCTACAATGAGCAGTTCTTC.

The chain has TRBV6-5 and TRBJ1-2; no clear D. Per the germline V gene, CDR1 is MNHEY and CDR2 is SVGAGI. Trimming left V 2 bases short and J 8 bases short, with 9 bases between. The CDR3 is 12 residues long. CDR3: CASSYAAGGYTF. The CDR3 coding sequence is TGTGCCAGCAGTTACGCGGCCGGGGGCTACACCTTC.

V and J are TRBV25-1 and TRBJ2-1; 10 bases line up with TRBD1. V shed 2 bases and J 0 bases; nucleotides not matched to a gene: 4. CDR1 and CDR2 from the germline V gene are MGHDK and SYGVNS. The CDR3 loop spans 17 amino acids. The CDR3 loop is CASSELGQGGSYNEQFF. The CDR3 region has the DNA TGTGCCAGCAGTGAACTAGGACAGGGGGGCTCCTACAATGAGCAGTTCTTC. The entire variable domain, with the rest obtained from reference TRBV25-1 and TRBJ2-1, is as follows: EADIYQTPRYLVIGTGKKITLECSQTMGHDKMYWYQQDPGMELHLIHYSYGVNSTEKGDLSSESTVSRIRTEHFPLTLESARPSHTSQYLCASSELGQGGSYNEQFFGPGTRLTVL.

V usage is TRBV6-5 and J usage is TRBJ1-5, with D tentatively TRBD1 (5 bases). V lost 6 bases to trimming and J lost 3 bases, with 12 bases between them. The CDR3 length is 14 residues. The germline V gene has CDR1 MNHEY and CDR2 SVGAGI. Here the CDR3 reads CASRGEGSNQPQHF. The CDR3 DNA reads TGTGCCAGCAGGGGGGAGGGCTCCAATCAGCCCCAGCATTTT.

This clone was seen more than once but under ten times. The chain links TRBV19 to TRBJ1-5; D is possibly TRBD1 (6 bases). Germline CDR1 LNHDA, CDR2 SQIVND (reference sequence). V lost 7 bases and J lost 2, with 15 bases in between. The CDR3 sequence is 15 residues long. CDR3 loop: CASKLQGIRNQPQHF. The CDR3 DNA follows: TGTGCCAGTAAACTACAGGGCATTCGCAATCAGCCCCAGCATTTT.

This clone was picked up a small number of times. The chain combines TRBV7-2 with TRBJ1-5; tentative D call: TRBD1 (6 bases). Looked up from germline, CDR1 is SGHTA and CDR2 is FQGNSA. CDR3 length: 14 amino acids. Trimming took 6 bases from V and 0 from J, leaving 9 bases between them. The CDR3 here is CASRDRTSNQPQHF. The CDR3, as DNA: TGTGCCAGCAGGGACAGAACTAGCAATCAGCCCCAGCATTTT.

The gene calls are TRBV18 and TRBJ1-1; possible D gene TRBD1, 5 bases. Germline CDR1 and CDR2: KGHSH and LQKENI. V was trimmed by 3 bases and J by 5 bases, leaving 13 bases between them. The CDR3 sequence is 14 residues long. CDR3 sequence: CASSPPGRQTEAFF. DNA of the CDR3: TGTGCCAGCTCACCCCCGGGACGTCAAACTGAAGCTTTCTTT.

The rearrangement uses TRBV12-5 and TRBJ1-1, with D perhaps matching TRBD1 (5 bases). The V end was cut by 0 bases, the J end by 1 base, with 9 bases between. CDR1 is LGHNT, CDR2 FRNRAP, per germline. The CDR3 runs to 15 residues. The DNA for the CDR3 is TGTGCTAGTGGTTTGGTACCGGGGGGGAACACTGAAGCTTTCTTT. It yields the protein CASGLVPGGNTEAFF.

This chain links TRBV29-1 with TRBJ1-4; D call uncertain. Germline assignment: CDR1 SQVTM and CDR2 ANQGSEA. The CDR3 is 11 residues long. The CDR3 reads CTGYYNEKLFF. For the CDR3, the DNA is TGCACCGGATACTATAATGAAAAACTGTTTTTT.

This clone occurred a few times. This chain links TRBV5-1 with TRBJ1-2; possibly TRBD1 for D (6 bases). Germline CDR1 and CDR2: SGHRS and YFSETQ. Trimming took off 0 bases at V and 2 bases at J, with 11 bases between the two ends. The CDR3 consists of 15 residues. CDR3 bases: TGCGCCAGCAGCTTGGATGGACAGCGAAACTATGGCTACACCTTC. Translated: CASSLDGQRNYGYTF.

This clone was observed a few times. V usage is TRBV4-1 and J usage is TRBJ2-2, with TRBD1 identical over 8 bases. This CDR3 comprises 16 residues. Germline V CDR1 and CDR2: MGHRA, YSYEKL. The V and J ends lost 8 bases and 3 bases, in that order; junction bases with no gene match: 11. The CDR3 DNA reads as TGCGCCAGCGGACAGGGTGGTTTCATGGACACCGGGGAGCTGTTTTTT. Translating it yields CASGQGGFMDTGELFF.

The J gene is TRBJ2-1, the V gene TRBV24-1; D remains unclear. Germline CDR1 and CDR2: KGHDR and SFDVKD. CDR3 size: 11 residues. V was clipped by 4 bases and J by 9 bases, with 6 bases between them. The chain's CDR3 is CATSERAEQFF. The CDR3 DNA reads TGTGCCACCAGTGAGAGAGCTGAGCAGTTCTTC.

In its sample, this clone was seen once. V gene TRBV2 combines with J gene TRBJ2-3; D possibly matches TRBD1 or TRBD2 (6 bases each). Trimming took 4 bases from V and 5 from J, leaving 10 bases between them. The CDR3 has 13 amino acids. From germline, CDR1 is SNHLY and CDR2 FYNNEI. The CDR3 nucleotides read TGTGCCAGCAGTGGACTAGGGGGAGATACGCAGTATTTT. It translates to CASSGLGGDTQYF.

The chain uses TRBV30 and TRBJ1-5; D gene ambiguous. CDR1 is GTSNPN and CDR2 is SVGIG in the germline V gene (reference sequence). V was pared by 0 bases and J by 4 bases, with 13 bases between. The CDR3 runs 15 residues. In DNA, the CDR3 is TGTGCCTGGAGTGTGGGGTTCTTAGGAAATCAGCCCCAGCATTTT. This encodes CAWSVGFLGNQPQHF.

The CDR3 protein is CASSLYLQGEVRRSYEQYV. The CDR3 bases are TGTGCCAGCAGCTTATATCTACAGGGGGAAGTAAGAAGGTCCTACGAGCAGTACGTC. The V and J genes are TRBV7-8 and TRBJ2-7; TRBD1 matches at 8 bases. J was trimmed by 1 base and V by 2 bases; bases with no gene match: 16. The CDR3 totals 19 residues. Germline V CDR1 and CDR2: SGHVS, FQNEAQ.

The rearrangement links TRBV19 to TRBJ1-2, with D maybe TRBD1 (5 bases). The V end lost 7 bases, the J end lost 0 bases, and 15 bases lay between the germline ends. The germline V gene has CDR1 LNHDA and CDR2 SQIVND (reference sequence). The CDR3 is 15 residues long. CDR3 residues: CASMSQGNPNYGYTF. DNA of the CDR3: TGTGCCAGTATGTCCCAGGGAAACCCTAACTATGGCTACACCTTC.

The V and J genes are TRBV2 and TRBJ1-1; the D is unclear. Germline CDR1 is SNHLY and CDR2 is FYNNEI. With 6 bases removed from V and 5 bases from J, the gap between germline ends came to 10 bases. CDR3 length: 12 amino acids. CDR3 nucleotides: TGTGCCAGCAGCCCAGAGTGGACTGAAGCTTTCTTT. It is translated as CASSPEWTEAFF.